This paragraph reports one TCR beta chain. All enrollees were about 18 to 95 years old and from 24 US areas. During the 2 weeks before they entered the study, exposed participants had met someone with a PCR-confirmed or clinician-diagnosed COVID-19 case. As handled by the study authors: How many nucleated cells were present was estimated from reference gene primer amplification. The assay was immunoSEQ multiplex PCR, and TCRdb's table has in-frame clones only and misses some. That table is the source of V, J and clone size, and D and trimming were worked out from the DNA. The table includes approximately 260,000 clones, about 88% detected once. These data originate in a study of blood T cell repertoires in COVID-19. The CDR3 length is 13 residues. With 2 bases removed from V and 8 bases from J, the gap between germline ends came to 12 bases. Germline V lookup: CDR1 MDHEN, CDR2 SYDVKM.

Sequenced sample: PBMCs or T cells enriched from blood (not recorded which). The genes are TRBV28 and TRBJ1-2; no firm D call. The clonotype originates from a woman aged 50 to 60 who had been exposed to COVID-19. The CDR3 here is CASSLGQWHGYTF. In DNA, the CDR3 is TGTGCCAGCAGTTTAGGGCAGTGGCACGGCTACACCTTC.